A selection of T cell receptor beta chains follows, all from one sample in a study of blood T cell repertoires in COVID-19. Generated by immunoSEQ multiplex PCR, the TCRdb table keeps only in-frame clones and is missing some. The repertoire holds about 120,000 clones, with over 75% as singletons. The specimen sequenced was peripheral blood. These receptors originate from a man aged 25-45 years with COVID-19, enrolled during active disease. CDR3s include the opening cysteine and the closing phenylalanine or tryptophan. Each record gives: clone size, V gene, D gene, J gene, CDR3 protein, CDR3 DNA. The D gene is left open where the match is weak. Some rows mark clone size as missing; the rest say once, few, many or name a class of expanded clone.

>-|TRBV7-9|-|TRBJ1-5
CASSLGESNQPQHF
TGTGCCAGCAGCTTAGGGGAGAGCAATCAGCCCCAGCATTTT
>-|TRBV28|-|TRBJ2-5
CASTIGGGGAETQYF
TGTGCCAGCACCATTGGGGGAGGGGGGGCTGAGACCCAGTACTTC
>-|TRBV7-8|TRBD2|TRBJ2-5
CASSLPGLADQETQYF
TGTGCCAGCAGCCTCCCGGGACTAGCGGACCAAGAGACCCAGTACTTC
>-|TRBV11-3|TRBD1|TRBJ2-7
CASSSGDSIYEQYF
TGTGCCAGCAGCTCAGGGGACAGTATCTACGAGCAGTACTTC
>once|TRBV15|-|TRBJ1-1
CATSRDPLNTEAFF
TGTGCCACCAGCAGAGATCCCTTGAACACTGAAGCTTTCTTT
>-|TRBV18|TRBD2|TRBJ2-1
CASSSTLAGASNEQFF
TGTGCCAGCTCGAGCACTCTAGCGGGAGCATCAAATGAGCAGTTCTTC
>-|TRBV29-1|-|TRBJ1-4
CSVSDGLNEKLFF
TGCAGCGTTTCCGACGGACTCAATGAAAAACTGTTTTTT
>-|TRBV5-1|-|TRBJ2-2
CASSLGDRLTGELFF
TGCGCCAGCAGCTTGGGAGACAGGCTCACCGGGGAGCTGTTTTTT
>-|TRBV19|-|TRBJ2-1
CASSISGYYNEQFF
TGTGCCAGTAGTATTAGCGGTTACTACAATGAGCAGTTCTTC
>-|TRBV7-2|TRBD1|TRBJ1-4
CASSFGQGAGKLFF
TGTGCCAGCAGCTTTGGACAGGGGGCAGGAAAACTGTTTTTT
>-|TRBV5-1|-|TRBJ2-5
CASSLATGRGETQYF
TGCGCCAGCAGCTTGGCTACAGGCAGAGGAGAGACCCAGTACTTC
>few|TRBV7-9|-|TRBJ2-7
CASSLDGASYEQYF
TGTGCCAGCAGCTTAGACGGAGCCTCCTACGAGCAGTACTTC
>-|TRBV7-9|-|TRBJ1-2
CASIALQVGGYTF
TGTGCCAGCATCGCGCTTCAGGTCGGTGGCTACACCTTC
>-|TRBV7-8|-|TRBJ1-5
CASSNRVEADQPQHF
TGTGCCAGCAGCAACAGGGTGGAAGCTGATCAGCCCCAGCATTTT
>-|TRBV3-1/TRBV3-2|-|TRBJ2-5
CASSQKGGLQETQYF
TGTGCCAGCAGCCAAAAAGGAGGGCTACAAGAGACCCAGTACTTC
>-|TRBV10-2|TRBD1|TRBJ1-2
CASSEVGDRDYGYTF
TGCGCCAGCAGTGAGGTCGGGGACAGGGACTATGGCTACACCTTC
>-|TRBV5-4|TRBD1|TRBJ1-4
CASSLAQDRGEKLFF
TGTGCCAGCAGCTTGGCCCAGGACAGGGGTGAAAAACTGTTTTTT
>-|TRBV11-3|TRBD1|TRBJ1-2
CASSVDRGGYTF
TGTGCCAGCAGCGTGGACAGGGGTGGCTACACCTTC